These 9 T cell receptor beta chains were all obtained from the same sample, sequenced in a study of T cells in tumors after PD-1 blockade. The assay was immunoSEQ multiplex PCR, and TCRdb's table has in-frame clones only and misses some. The table has about 12,000 clones, less than 65% seen once; the top ten hold about 15%. Sequencing was performed on tumor tissue, taken before anti-PD-1 treatment. The source of these receptors is a human donor with basal cell carcinoma.

The chain recombines TRBV19 with TRBJ1-3, with D unclear. V was pared by 11 bases and J by 0 bases, with 8 bases between. Looked up from germline, CDR1 is LNHDA and CDR2 is SQIVND (reference sequence). The CDR3 has 12 amino acids. This CDR3 is CASGSSGNTIYF. CDR3 in DNA: TGTGCCTCGGGCTCCTCTGGAAACACCATATATTTT.

The V gene is TRBV29-1, the J gene TRBJ1-4, with 9 nucleotides matching TRBD1. J was trimmed by 3 bases and V by 7 bases; bases with no gene match: 6. CDR1 and CDR2 from the germline V gene are SQVTM and ANQGSEA. CDR3 length equals 14 residues. The CDR3 nucleotides are TGCAGCGCACTCGACAGGGGGGCTAATGAAAAACTGTTTTTT. Protein: CSALDRGANEKLFF.

This clone was found a few times. The chain recombines TRBV6-5 with TRBJ2-7; weak D call: TRBD1 (6 bases). The CDR3 has 13 amino acids. The germline V gene encodes CDR1 MNHEY and CDR2 SVGAGI. Trimming cost V 7 bases and J 3 bases, with 13 bases left between them. The CDR3 loop reads CASMRGRGYEQYF. The CDR3 nucleotides read TGTGCCAGCATGAGAGGCAGGGGCTACGAGCAGTACTTC.

The chain carries TRBV28 and TRBJ2-2; tentatively, D is TRBD2 (6 bases). The germline V and J ends were trimmed by 11 bases and 6 bases, with 19 bases remaining between them. Germline assignment: CDR1 MDHEN and CDR2 SYDVKM. The CDR3 loop spans 14 amino acids. CDR3 nucleotide sequence: TGTGCCTCCTCTCGGGAGCCGCTGGCCGGGGAGCTGTTTTTT. Its translation is CASSREPLAGELFF.

The chain links TRBV7-2 to TRBJ1-1; the match to TRBD1 covers 9 bases. The CDR3 covers 14 residues. Looked up from germline, CDR1 is SGHTA and CDR2 is FQGNSA. V shed 4 bases, J shed 6 bases, and the junction held 6 bases outside the gene matches. The chain's CDR3 is CASSSNRGPAEAFF. The CDR3 nucleotides read TGTGCCAGCAGCTCAAACAGGGGGCCCGCTGAAGCTTTCTTT.

This clone is medium-sized in the sample. The chain combines TRBV15 with TRBJ1-1, with D uncertain. Looked up from germline, CDR1 is LNHNV and CDR2 is YYDKDF (reference sequence). Trimming removed 2 bases from V and 1 base from J, with 2 bases in between. This CDR3 has 12 residues. The CDR3 protein is CATSRQNTEAFF. CDR3 nucleotides: TGTGCCACCAGCAGACAGAACACTGAAGCTTTCTTT.

The rearrangement joins TRBV15 to TRBJ2-7; D may be TRBD2 (5 bases). There are 13 residues in the CDR3. Germline V lookup: CDR1 LNHNV, CDR2 YYDKDF (reference sequence). Trimming left V 1 base short and J 7 bases short, with 11 bases between. CDR3 sequence reads: CATSRVRANEQYF. In DNA, the CDR3 is TGTGCCACCAGCAGAGTGCGGGCTAATGAGCAGTACTTC.

This chain uses TRBV7-3 with TRBJ2-7; D gene unclear. V was clipped by 5 bases and J by 1 base, with 3 bases between them. Germline V lookup: CDR1 SGHTA, CDR2 FQGTGA. The CDR3 loop spans 11 amino acids. The DNA of the CDR3 is TGTGCCAGCAGCCGGTCCTACGAGCAGTACTTC. This codes for CASSRSYEQYF.

This clone was seen a handful of times. The CDR3 protein is CASSDQGGSYNEQFF. For the CDR3, the DNA is TGTGCCAGCAGTGATCAGGGCGGCTCCTACAATGAGCAGTTCTTC. The gene calls are TRBV25-1 and TRBJ2-1; D is possibly TRBD1 (5 bases). The CDR3 has 15 residues. V dropped 3 bases and J dropped 0 bases, with 9 bases sitting between them. Germline CDR1 MGHDK, CDR2 SYGVNS.